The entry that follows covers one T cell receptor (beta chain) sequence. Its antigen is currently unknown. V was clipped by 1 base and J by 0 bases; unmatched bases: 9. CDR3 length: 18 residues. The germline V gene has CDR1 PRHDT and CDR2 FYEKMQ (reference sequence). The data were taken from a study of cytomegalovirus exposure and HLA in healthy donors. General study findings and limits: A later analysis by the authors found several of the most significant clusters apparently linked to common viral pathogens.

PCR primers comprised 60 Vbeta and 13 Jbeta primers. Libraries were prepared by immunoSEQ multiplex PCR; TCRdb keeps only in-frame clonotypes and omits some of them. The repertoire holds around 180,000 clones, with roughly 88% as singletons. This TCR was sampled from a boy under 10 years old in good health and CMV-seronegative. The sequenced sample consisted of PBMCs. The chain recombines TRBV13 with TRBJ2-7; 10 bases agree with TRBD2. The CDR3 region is CASSLEGLADTNSYEQYF. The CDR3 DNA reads TGTGCCAGCAGCTTAGAAGGACTAGCGGACACAAACTCCTACGAGCAGTACTTC. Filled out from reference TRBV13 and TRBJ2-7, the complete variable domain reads AAGVIQSPRHLIKEKRETATLKCYPIPRHDTVYWYQQGPGQDPQFLISFYEKMQSDKGSIPDRFSAQQFSDYHSELNMSSLELGDSALYFCASSLEGLADTNSYEQYFGPGTRLTVT.